Each of the 18 T cell receptor beta chains below was sequenced from the same sample in a study of post-analysis software for immune sequencing data. Study-wide results and limits: Five TRBV segments occurring more often in patients than controls included TRBV5-6, TRBV5-1 and TRBV20-1.

These receptors have no identified antigens. Prepared libraries of TCR beta cDNA carried unique molecular identifiers. TCRdb analysed the PCR reads with MiXCR anew, one entry per CDR3 protein. The data contain 700,000 to 800,000 distinct CDR3 sequences, 25% to 30% of them singletons. Sequences were obtained from blood. These receptors were obtained from a girl between 5 and 17 years old with multiple sclerosis.

Concerning this clonotype: One end of the junction does not line up with germline, which may come from a read error. The chain links TRBV7-9 to TRBJ2-1; possibly TRBD2 for D (7 bases). Germline CDR1 SEHNR, CDR2 FQNEAQ (reference sequence). This CDR3 is built from 16 residues. The CDR3 nucleotides read TGTGCCAGCAGCTTGTCGGGGGCGCGGGACTACAATGAGCAGTTATTC. Translated, it gives CASSLSGARDYNEQLF. Using reference TRBV7-9 and TRBJ2-1 for the parts outside the CDR3, the full variable domain is DTGVSQNPRHKITKRGQNVTFRCDPISEHNRLYWYRQTLGQGPEFLTYFQNEAQLEKSRLLSDRFSAERPKGSFSTLEIQRTEQGDSAMYLCASSLSGARDYNEQLFGPGTRLTVL.

This clonotype was detected only a few times. This chain's CDR3 is CASSLRGGEAGANVLTF. The DNA for the CDR3 is TGTGCCAGCAGCTTAAGGGGGGGTGAAGCTGGGGCCAACGTCCTGACTTTC. The chain carries TRBV7-9 and TRBJ2-6; the D gene is possibly TRBD2 (7 bases). V was trimmed by 2 bases and J by 2 bases, leaving 13 bases between them. This CDR3 comprises 17 residues. Germline CDR1 SEHNR, CDR2 FQNEAQ (reference sequence).

Note on this clonotype: Sequence at one end of the junction differs from germline and may be a read error. This sequence joins TRBV20-1 and TRBJ2-7; D remains unclear. CDR3 size: 13 residues. Germline values: CDR1 DFQATT, CDR2 SNEGSKA (reference sequence). In DNA, the CDR3 is TGCAGTGCCGTAAGGCAGGAACCCTACGAGCGGTACTTC. The encoded protein is CSAVRQEPYERYF.

V is TRBV6-5 and J is TRBJ2-5; D may be TRBD1 (5 bases). The J call may be incorrect, as the DNA end agrees better with TRBJ2-7. Per the germline V gene, CDR1 is MNHEY and CDR2 is SVGAGI. The CDR3 length is 15 residues. The CDR3 DNA follows: TGTGCCAGCAGCCCCCTCCAGGGCGTCTTGGGCGAGCAGTACTTC. Residues: CASSPLQGVLGEQYF.

The sample holds a few counts of this clonotype. The genes are TRBV27 and TRBJ2-7, with TRBD2 matching 8 bases. Germline V gene lookup returns CDR1 MNHEY and CDR2 SMNVEV (reference sequence). Trimming took 0 bases from V and 2 from J; bases not matched to a gene: 6. The CDR3 runs to 16 residues. Here the CDR3 reads CASSLSSGGLTYEQYF. DNA of the CDR3: TGTGCCAGCAGTTTATCGTCGGGGGGGCTGACCTACGAGCAGTACTTC.

The rearrangement links TRBV6-6 to TRBJ1-2; D perhaps matches TRBD1 (6 bases). Germline assignment: CDR1 MNHNY and CDR2 SVGAGI (reference sequence). This CDR3 contains 15 residues. V was cut by 5 bases and J by 5 bases, with 18 bases left in between. The CDR3 nucleotides are TGTGCCAGCAGTGCGGGACACCTCGCGCTGTATGGCTACACCTTC. Translated: CASSAGHLALYGYTF.

This chain links TRBV7-9 with TRBJ1-4, with D perhaps TRBD1 (6 bases). The CDR3 is 16 amino acids. Germline V CDR1 and CDR2: SEHNR, FQNEAQ (reference sequence). The ends were cut back, 0 bases at V and 8 bases at J, with 16 bases in the middle. For the CDR3, the DNA is TGTGCCAGCAGCTTAGCGCGCCCCCAACAGGGCGAAAAACTGTTTTTT. Amino acid sequence: CASSLARPQQGEKLFF.

The genes are TRBV28 and TRBJ1-5; TRBD1 might be the D (5 bases). Germline assignment: CDR1 MDHEN and CDR2 SYDVKM. The CDR3 has 13 amino acids. Deletions cut 3 bases from V and 8 bases from J, with 11 bases between. The CDR3 loop reads CASSLAGREPQHF. The CDR3 DNA reads as TGTGCCAGCAGTTTGGCAGGGAGAGAGCCCCAGCATTTT.

V gene TRBV6-8 combines with J gene TRBJ2-1, with unresolved D. Germline V gene lookup returns CDR1 MNHGY and CDR2 SAAAGT. This CDR3 region has 13 residues. The V gene lost 4 bases and the J gene lost 9 bases, with 13 bases spanning the gap. The CDR3 region has the DNA TGTGCCAGCAGTTCGTGGGCCGGGTCTGAGCAGTTCTTC. As protein: CASSSWAGSEQFF.

This sequence joins TRBV12-3 or TRBV12-4 and TRBJ2-3, with 9 bases identical to TRBD2. The CDR3 has 18 amino acids. Trimming took 8 bases from V and 4 from J; bases not matched to a gene: 19. As DNA, the CDR3 is TGTGCCAGCGGATCCTCGGCGTTTTGTAGCGGGAGCCCAGATACGCAGTATTTT. This sequence encodes CASGSSAFCSGSPDTQYF.

A single count supports this clonotype. The DNA of the CDR3 is TGCGCCAGCAGCCAAGAAGGGGACAGGAGCTCCTACGAGCAGTACTTC. Translation: CASSQEGDRSSYEQYF. The chain uses TRBV4-3 and TRBJ2-7; 8 positions match TRBD1. The germline V gene encodes CDR1 LGHNA and CDR2 YSLEER. V gave up 0 bases and J gave up 0 bases; unmatched junction bases: 4. CDR3 length equals 16 residues.

This clonotype was counted between two and nine times. The chain couples TRBV20-1 to TRBJ2-1; 8 nucleotides agree with TRBD2. The ends lost 4 bases at V and 0 bases at J; junction bases unmatched: 8. CDR1 and CDR2 from the germline V gene are DFQATT and SNEGSKA (reference sequence). The CDR3 spans 16 residues. The CDR3 sequence is CSAKREIFSSYNEQFF. The CDR3 nucleotides are TGCAGTGCTAAGCGGGAGATCTTCAGCTCCTACAATGAGCAGTTCTTC.

The V call is TRBV7-9, the J call TRBJ1-2; 10 bases are shared with TRBD1. Germline V CDR1 and CDR2: SEHNR, FQNEAQ (reference sequence). J was trimmed by 6 bases and V by 4 bases; bases with no gene match: 8. The CDR3 loop spans 15 amino acids. The CDR3 loop is CASSSRGQGYDGYTF. The CDR3 nucleotides read TGTGCCAGCAGCTCCAGGGGACAGGGGTACGATGGCTACACCTTC.

The table lists this clonotype with a few counts. J is TRBJ2-3 and V is TRBV24-1, with 8 bases that match TRBD2. V was clipped by 5 bases and J by 3 bases; unmatched bases: 9. CDR3 length: 16 residues. CDR1 KGHDR and CDR2 SFDVKD come from the germline V gene. The CDR3 DNA reads as TGTGCCACCAGTGTCGGTAGCGGGATCGAGACAGATACGCAGTATTTT. This sequence encodes CATSVGSGIETDTQYF.

V gene TRBV7-4 combines with J gene TRBJ2-1, with D possibly being TRBD2 (5 bases). The CDR3 totals 12 residues. Germline V gene data show CDR1 as SGHVT and CDR2 as SQSDAQ. Trimming cost V 5 bases and J 9 bases, with 11 bases left between them. Here the CDR3 DNA reads TGTGCCAGCAGCAGAGAGGGTGGTGAGCAGTTCTTC. Amino acids: CASSREGGEQFF.

In its sample, this clonotype was seen a few times. This chain joins TRBV27 and TRBJ2-7; 7 nucleotides match TRBD2. Trimming removed 5 bases from V and 5 bases from J; junction bases left unmatched: 12. CDR3 length equals 15 residues. Germline V CDR1 and CDR2: MNHEY, SMNVEV (reference sequence). The CDR3 reads CASSPSGAGENEQYF. DNA of the CDR3: TGTGCCAGCAGTCCTAGTGGCGCGGGAGAGAACGAGCAGTACTTC.

The chain couples TRBV12-3 or TRBV12-4 to TRBJ1-6, with D unresolved. Trimming pared 5 bases from V and 10 bases from J, leaving 15 bases between. The CDR3 length is 14 residues. CDR3 in DNA: TGTGCCAGCAGTCCCCGGGGTGTTCCCTCACCCCTCCACTTT. It encodes CASSPRGVPSPLHF.

The chain carries TRBV27 and TRBJ2-6; a weak D match, TRBD2 (5 bases). Germline V gene sequence: CDR1 MNHEY, CDR2 SMNVEV (reference sequence). This CDR3 is 19 amino acids long. V shed 5 bases and J shed 0 bases, with 20 bases lying between them. The CDR3 region has the DNA TGTGCCAGCAGTCCCCGCACACCGGGGTCGAGCTCTGGGGCCAACGTCCTGACTTTC. This translates into CASSPRTPGSSSGANVLTF.